The sequence of this TCR beta chain was determined in a study of blood T cells in healthy people across ages. A word on this clonotype: As yet, its antigen is unknown.

Whole-study results and caveats: The study found TCR beta diversity correlated strongly with naive T cell percentage.

Alongside a J-beta primer mix, a sample-barcoded 5' primer served in a second PCR lasting about 6 to 12 cycles. MiXCR was run by TCRdb on the 5' RACE reads, yielding one entry per CDR3 protein. The sample holds 760,000 or so distinct CDR3 sequences, 20% to 25% seen once. These data were also filed under a second study, of T cells of mothers and their children. From that report: Barcodes for each sample and 2-4 random nucleotides were added by the M1S primer used in the second PCR.

The clonotype originates from a boy aged 5-17 years in good health. Sequences were obtained from blood.

CDR3 sequence: CSAQLTKGTDTQYF. The CDR3 nucleotides read TGCAGTGCGCAGCTCACTAAAGGCACAGATACGCAGTATTTT. The V call is TRBV20-1, the J call TRBJ2-3, with D hard to call. The CDR3 is made up of 14 amino acids. V lost 6 bases and J lost 1, with 14 bases in between. Looked up from germline, CDR1 is DFQATT and CDR2 is SNEGSKA (reference sequence).